The next 27 T cell receptor beta chains were all read from a single sample in a study of identifying expanded T cells in peripheral blood. The assay was immunoSEQ multiplex PCR, and TCRdb's table has in-frame clones only and misses some. The table lists around 70,000 clones, 85% to 90% of them singletons, with under 3.5% in the top ten. The sequenced material came from blood. These receptors were obtained from a person aged 18 to 75 in good health.

The chain couples TRBV19 to TRBJ2-5, with 7 positions matching TRBD1. V shed 5 bases and J 5 bases; nucleotides not matched to a gene: 5. Germline V gene lookup returns CDR1 LNHDA and CDR2 SQIVND (reference sequence). The CDR3 consists of 13 residues. CDR3 region: CASSSDREETQYF. In DNA, the CDR3 is TGTGCCAGTAGTTCAGACAGGGAGGAGACCCAGTACTTC.

The V and J genes are TRBV18 and TRBJ1-2; 8 nucleotides align to TRBD1. The V and J ends lost 3 bases and 2 bases, in that order; junction bases with no gene match: 5. This CDR3 spans 15 amino acids. CDR1 KGHSH and CDR2 LQKENI come from the germline V gene. The CDR3: CASSPSDRENYGYTF. The CDR3 coding sequence is TGTGCCAGCTCACCTTCGGACAGGGAAAACTATGGCTACACCTTC.

The chain carries TRBV5-1 and TRBJ2-1; possible D gene TRBD2, 5 bases. From germline, CDR1 is SGHRS and CDR2 YFSETQ. The CDR3 consists of 15 residues. Trimming cost V 0 bases and J 8 bases, with 15 bases left between them. CDR3 sequence reads: CASSLEKSSLDEQFF. CDR3 DNA: TGCGCCAGCAGCTTGGAAAAGTCTAGCTTAGATGAGCAGTTCTTC.

The chain is built from TRBV7-7 and TRBJ2-2, with 7 nucleotides matching TRBD2. There are 14 residues in the CDR3. Germline CDR1 reads SSHAT; CDR2 reads FNYEAQ (reference sequence). V was clipped by 0 bases and J by 6 bases; unmatched bases: 1. CDR3 DNA sequence: TGTGCCAGCAGCTTAGCTCGGGGGGCCGGGGAGCTGTTTTTT. Translating gives CASSLARGAGELFF.

This clone has only one observation. The chain joins TRBV18 to TRBJ1-5, with D perhaps TRBD1 (6 bases). Germline values: CDR1 KGHSH, CDR2 LQKENI. The CDR3 has 15 residues. V dropped 4 bases and J dropped 1 base, with 11 bases sitting between them. The CDR3: CASSRGGSSNQPQHF. Here the CDR3 DNA reads TGTGCCAGCTCACGGGGGGGCTCGAGCAATCAGCCCCAGCATTTT.

The J gene is TRBJ2-5, the V gene TRBV9; weak D call: TRBD1 (6 bases). CDR3 length equals 14 residues. V gave up 0 bases and J gave up 5 bases, with 11 bases separating them. Germline V gene sequence: CDR1 SGDLS, CDR2 YYNGEE. Here the CDR3 reads CASSVAGVRETQYF. The CDR3 nucleotides read TGTGCCAGCAGCGTAGCAGGGGTGCGGGAGACCCAGTACTTC.

The chain joins TRBV18 to TRBJ2-2; D gene uncertain. The CDR3 covers 14 residues. Germline CDR1 reads KGHSH; CDR2 reads LQKENI. V was clipped by 4 bases and J by 3 bases, with 9 bases between them. The DNA of the CDR3 is TGTGCCAGCTCACTAACCCGCGACACCGGGGAGCTGTTTTTT. It encodes CASSLTRDTGELFF.

The J gene is TRBJ1-3, the V gene TRBV2, with a weak D call TRBD1 (6 bases). Germline CDR1 and CDR2: SNHLY and FYNNEI. The V gene lost 5 bases and the J gene lost 2 bases, with 13 bases spanning the gap. This CDR3 spans 15 amino acids. CDR3 sequence reads: CASSTDRFPGNTIYF. The CDR3 nucleotides are TGTGCCAGCAGTACAGACAGGTTCCCTGGAAACACCATATATTTT.

The V and J genes are TRBV9 and TRBJ1-1; tentatively, D is TRBD1 (6 bases). V was clipped by 3 bases and J by 0 bases, with 6 bases between them. The germline V gene has CDR1 SGDLS and CDR2 YYNGEE. The CDR3 totals 13 residues. The CDR3 is CASSEGVNTEAFF. CDR3 in DNA: TGTGCCAGCAGCGAGGGGGTGAACACTGAAGCTTTCTTT.

This sequence joins TRBV7-2 and TRBJ2-1; D ambiguous. Trimming stripped 3 bases from V and 6 bases from J, with 3 bases between. The CDR3 covers 11 residues. The germline gives CDR1 SGHTA, CDR2 FQGNSA. The CDR3 here is CASSFFNEQFF. Written as DNA, the CDR3 is TGTGCCAGCAGCTTTTTCAATGAGCAGTTCTTC. The full variable domain, rest sourced from reference TRBV7-2 and TRBJ2-1, is GAGVSQSPSNKVTEKGKDVELRCDPISGHTALYWYRQSLGQGLEFLIYFQGNSAPDKSGLPSDRFSAERTGGSVSTLTIQRTQQEDSAVYLCASSFFNEQFFGPGTRLTVL.

This clone was seen once. The rearrangement joins TRBV29-1 to TRBJ2-3; no reliable D call. V was cut by 0 bases and J by 2 bases, with 0 bases left in between. The CDR3 contains 11 residues. The V gene's germline CDR1 is SQVTM and CDR2 ANQGSEA. CDR3: CSVEDTDTQYF. CDR3 nucleotides: TGCAGCGTTGAAGACACAGATACGCAGTATTTT.

The chain employs TRBV2 and TRBJ1-2, with 8 bases that match TRBD1. The germline gives CDR1 SNHLY, CDR2 FYNNEI. The CDR3 spans 14 residues. Unmatched junction bases numbered 9, after V lost 6 bases and J lost 6 bases. Written as DNA, the CDR3 is TGTGCCAGCAGCGTCGGACAGGGAAGTGATGGCTACACCTTC. Its protein is CASSVGQGSDGYTF.

The chain has TRBV30 and TRBJ2-1; either TRBD1 or TRBD2 may fit D (6 bases each). The V gene lost 3 bases and the J gene lost 7 bases, with 16 bases spanning the gap. The CDR3 runs to 14 residues. The germline CDR1 and CDR2 sequences are GTSNPN and SVGIG (reference sequence). This chain's CDR3 is CAWSGGSKGNEQFF. As DNA, the CDR3 is TGTGCCTGGAGCGGGGGCTCAAAAGGGAATGAGCAGTTCTTC.

The chain has TRBV7-2 and TRBJ2-3, with TRBD1 matching over 8 bases. Trimming took 5 bases from V and 5 from J; bases not matched to a gene: 3. The CDR3 totals 13 residues. The germline V gene encodes CDR1 SGHTA and CDR2 FQGNSA. DNA of the CDR3: TGTGCCAGCAGCGCGACAGGGGTAGATACGCAGTATTTT. The encoded protein is CASSATGVDTQYF.

The rearrangement joins TRBV13 to TRBJ2-4; the match to TRBD2 covers 7 bases. This CDR3 has 14 residues. The germline V gene has CDR1 PRHDT and CDR2 FYEKMQ (reference sequence). Trimming removed 4 bases from V and 8 bases from J; junction bases left unmatched: 8. CDR3 in amino acids: CASSSVLARDIQYF. The DNA for the CDR3 is TGTGCCAGCAGCTCCGTACTAGCGAGGGACATTCAGTACTTC. Complete variable domain (other parts from reference TRBV13 and TRBJ2-4): AAGVIQSPRHLIKEKRETATLKCYPIPRHDTVYWYQQGPGQDPQFLISFYEKMQSDKGSIPDRFSAQQFSDYHSELNMSSLELGDSALYFCASSSVLARDIQYFGAGTRLSVL.

This clone was seen just once. This chain links TRBV7-2 with TRBJ2-7, with a weak D call TRBD1 (6 bases). Per germline, CDR1 SGHTA and CDR2 FQGNSA. The CDR3 has 15 residues. V lost 5 bases and J 0 bases, leaving 14 bases between the germline ends. Here the CDR3 reads CASSVTGMGSYEQYF. The CDR3 DNA is TGTGCCAGCAGCGTTACAGGGATGGGCTCCTACGAGCAGTACTTC. The variable domain in full, with the rest retrieved from reference TRBV7-2 and TRBJ2-7, is GAGVSQSPSNKVTEKGKDVELRCDPISGHTALYWYRQSLGQGLEFLIYFQGNSAPDKSGLPSDRFSAERTGGSVSTLTIQRTQQEDSAVYLCASSVTGMGSYEQYFGPGTRLTVT.

CDR3 loop: CASSPTGDYNEQFF. The CDR3 coding sequence is TGCGCCAGCAGTCCTACAGGGGATTACAATGAGCAGTTCTTC. The J gene is TRBJ2-1, the V gene TRBV5-1; TRBD1 agrees at 7 bases. The ends lost 5 bases at V and 4 bases at J; junction bases unmatched: 6. CDR3 length: 14 residues. Germline V lookup: CDR1 SGHRS, CDR2 YFSETQ.

The chain is built from TRBV9 and TRBJ2-3, with 10 nucleotides matching TRBD2. Per germline, CDR1 SGDLS and CDR2 YYNGEE. CDR3 length: 17 residues. The J segment lost 6 bases and the V segment lost 0 bases, leaving 10 bases of the junction unmatched. This chain's CDR3 is CASSVASLAGPGDTQYF. The CDR3 nucleotides are TGTGCCAGCAGCGTAGCTTCACTAGCGGGACCTGGTGATACGCAGTATTTT.

About this clone itself: With a much larger clone just one base away, this may be a read error. The chain combines TRBV27 with TRBJ2-1, with TRBD2 matching over 7 bases. J was trimmed by 10 bases and V by 6 bases; bases with no gene match: 12. This CDR3 is 14 amino acids long. Looked up from germline, CDR1 is MNHEY and CDR2 is SMNVEV (reference sequence). In nucleotides, the CDR3 is TGTGCCAGCAGCCTGACTAGCAGGAGTGAGGAGCAGTTCTTC. It codes for CASSLTSRSEEQFF.

CDR3 in amino acids: CASSGRSSSYNSPLHF. CDR3 coding DNA: TGCGCCAGCAGTGGGCGGTCAAGCTCCTATAATTCACCCCTCCACTTT. J is TRBJ1-6 and V is TRBV10-2; D is ambiguous. V was cut by 4 bases and J by 0 bases, with 10 bases left in between. The germline V gene encodes CDR1 WSHSY and CDR2 SAAADI. The CDR3 loop spans 16 amino acids.

The chain couples TRBV7-9 to TRBJ2-1; D gene uncertain. Germline CDR1 SEHNR, CDR2 FQNEAQ (reference sequence). The V gene lost 5 bases and the J gene lost 7 bases, with 9 bases spanning the gap. The CDR3 runs 12 residues. CDR3 coding DNA: TGTGCCAGCAGCCCTTCCGGAAATGAGCAGTTCTTC. Amino acids: CASSPSGNEQFF.

The V gene is TRBV10-3, the J gene TRBJ2-2; TRBD2 matches 11 bases. Germline V gives CDR1 ENHRY, CDR2 SYGVKD. This CDR3 contains 14 residues. V lost 5 bases to trimming and J lost 6 bases; unmatched junction nucleotides: 2. This CDR3 is CAISTSGSAGELFF. CDR3 bases: TGTGCCATCAGTACTAGCGGGAGTGCCGGGGAGCTGTTTTTT.

This clone came up a few times. V is TRBV19 and J is TRBJ1-5; D not certain. Germline V gene data show CDR1 as LNHDA and CDR2 as SQIVND (reference sequence). This CDR3 comprises 15 residues. V lost 3 bases, J lost 0 bases, and 9 bases lay in between. The CDR3 reads CASSISVNSNQPQHF. The CDR3 nucleotides are TGTGCCAGTAGTATCTCCGTCAATAGCAATCAGCCCCAGCATTTT.

The rearrangement uses TRBV19 and TRBJ1-1; maybe TRBD1 (5 bases). The V end lost 3 bases, the J end lost 1 base, and 15 bases lay between the germline ends. There are 16 residues in the CDR3. Germline V gives CDR1 LNHDA, CDR2 SQIVND (reference sequence). CDR3 nucleotides: TGTGCCAGTAGTATCTCGGCAGGGCGGGAGAACACTGAAGCTTTCTTT. Translated: CASSISAGRENTEAFF.

This chain connects TRBV7-3 to TRBJ2-7; TRBD2 is a possible D gene (7 bases). Trimming pared 5 bases from V and 0 bases from J, leaving 20 bases between. This CDR3 has 17 amino acids. In germline, CDR1 is SGHTA, CDR2 FQGTGA. Here the CDR3 DNA reads TGTGCCAGCAGCCGTCTCGGCGGGGGCGCGGGCTCCTACGAGCAGTACTTC. This translates into CASSRLGGGAGSYEQYF.

The rearrangement joins TRBV9 to TRBJ2-7, with TRBD1 matching 10 bases. J was trimmed by 4 bases and V by 2 bases; bases with no gene match: 3. Per the germline V gene, CDR1 is SGDLS and CDR2 is YYNGEE. This CDR3 comprises 14 residues. Here the CDR3 reads CASSVGQGRYEQYF. The CDR3 DNA follows: TGTGCCAGCAGCGTGGGACAGGGGCGGTACGAGCAGTACTTC.

The V gene is TRBV9, the J gene TRBJ2-7, with TRBD2 matching over 9 bases. V lost 0 bases and J lost 2; bases outside the gene matches: 0. This CDR3 comprises 14 residues. The germline V gene encodes CDR1 SGDLS and CDR2 YYNGEE. CDR3 nucleotides: TGTGCCAGCAGCGTAGGCGGGGGGGCCTACGAGCAGTACTTC. This gives the protein CASSVGGGAYEQYF.